This T cell receptor (beta chain) was found in a study of blood T cell repertoires in COVID-19. Study at large: The United States, Italy and Spain provided the acute and convalescent COVID-19 samples. PBMCs, B-cell-depleted T cells, or T cells were the source of the cDNA or gDNA that made up the material.

Assay: immunoSEQ multiplex PCR; the TCRdb copy retains only in-frame clones and omits some. This table holds roughly 100,000 clones, around 81% found once. The CDR3 is 15 residues long. The V gene's germline CDR1 is LGHNA and CDR2 YSLEER. Between the trimmed V and J ends, which lost 0 bases and 1 base, there was a span of 9 bases. The specimen sequenced was peripheral blood. V usage is TRBV4-3 and J usage is TRBJ1-1; perhaps TRBD1 as D (6 bases). This TCR was sampled from a woman in her 70s with acute or convalescent COVID-19. The chain's CDR3 is CASSQEGGRNTEAFF. The CDR3 coding sequence is TGCGCCAGCAGCCAAGAAGGGGGAAGGAACACTGAAGCTTTCTTT.